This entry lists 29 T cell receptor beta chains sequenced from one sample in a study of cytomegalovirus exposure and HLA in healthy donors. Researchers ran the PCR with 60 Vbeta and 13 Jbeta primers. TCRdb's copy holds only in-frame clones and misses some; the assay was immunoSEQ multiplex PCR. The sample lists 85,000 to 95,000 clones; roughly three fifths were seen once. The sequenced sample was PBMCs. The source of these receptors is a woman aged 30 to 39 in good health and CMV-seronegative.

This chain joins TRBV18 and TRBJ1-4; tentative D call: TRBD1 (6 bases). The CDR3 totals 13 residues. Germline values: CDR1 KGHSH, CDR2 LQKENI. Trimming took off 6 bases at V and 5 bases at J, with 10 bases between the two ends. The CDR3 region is CASSGTLNEKLFF. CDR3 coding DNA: TGTGCCAGCTCGGGGACATTGAATGAAAAACTGTTTTTT.

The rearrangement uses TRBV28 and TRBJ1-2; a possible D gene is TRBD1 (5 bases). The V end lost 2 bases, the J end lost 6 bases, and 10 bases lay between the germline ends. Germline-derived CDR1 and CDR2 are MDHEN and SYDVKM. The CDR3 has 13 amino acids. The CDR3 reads CASSLPGGDGYTF. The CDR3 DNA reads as TGTGCCAGCAGTTTACCTGGGGGGGATGGCTACACCTTC.

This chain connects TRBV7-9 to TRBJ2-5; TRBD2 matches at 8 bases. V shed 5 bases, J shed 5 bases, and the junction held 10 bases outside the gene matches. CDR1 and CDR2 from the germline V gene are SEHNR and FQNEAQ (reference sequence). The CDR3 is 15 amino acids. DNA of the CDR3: TGTGCCAGCAGCCCCCCCGGCGGGGGGAGGGAGACCCAGTACTTC. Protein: CASSPPGGGRETQYF.

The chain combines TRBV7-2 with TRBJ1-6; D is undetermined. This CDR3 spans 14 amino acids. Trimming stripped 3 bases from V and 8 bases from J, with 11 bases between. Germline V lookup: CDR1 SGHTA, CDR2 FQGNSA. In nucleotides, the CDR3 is TGTGCCAGCAGCTTGGGCCCGGGAGATTCACCCCTCCACTTT. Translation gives CASSLGPGDSPLHF.

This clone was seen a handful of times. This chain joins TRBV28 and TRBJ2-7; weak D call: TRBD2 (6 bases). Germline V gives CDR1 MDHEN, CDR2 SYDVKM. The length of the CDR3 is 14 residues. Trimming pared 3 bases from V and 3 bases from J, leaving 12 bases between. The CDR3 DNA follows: TGTGCCAGCAGTTTCCCTGGGACTCACTACGAGCAGTACTTC. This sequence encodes CASSFPGTHYEQYF.

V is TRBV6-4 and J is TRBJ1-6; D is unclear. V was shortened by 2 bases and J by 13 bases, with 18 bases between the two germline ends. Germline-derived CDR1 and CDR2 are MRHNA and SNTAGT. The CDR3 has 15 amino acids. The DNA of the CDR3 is TGTGCCAGCAGTGACCGAGGTCAGCGGGGAGCCCCCCTCCACTTT. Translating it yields CASSDRGQRGAPLHF.

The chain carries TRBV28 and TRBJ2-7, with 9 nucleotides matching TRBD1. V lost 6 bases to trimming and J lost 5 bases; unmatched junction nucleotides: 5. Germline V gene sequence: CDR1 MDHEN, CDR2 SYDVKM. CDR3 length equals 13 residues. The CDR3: CASSGQGSHEQYF. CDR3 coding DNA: TGTGCCAGCAGCGGACAGGGGTCCCACGAGCAGTACTTC.

CDR3 bases: TGTGCCAGCAGAGGACAGGGGTCGGAAGAGCAGTACTTC. This translates into CASRGQGSEEQYF. The chain joins TRBV11-3 to TRBJ2-7; 9 nucleotides agree with TRBD1. J was trimmed by 7 bases and V by 6 bases; bases with no gene match: 7. This CDR3 has 13 residues. Germline CDR1 reads SGHNT; CDR2 reads YENEEA.

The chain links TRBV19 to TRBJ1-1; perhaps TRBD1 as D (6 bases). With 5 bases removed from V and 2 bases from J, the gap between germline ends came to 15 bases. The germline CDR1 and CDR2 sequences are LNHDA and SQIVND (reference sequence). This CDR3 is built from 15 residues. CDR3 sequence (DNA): TGTGCCAGTAGTCCCCGGGACACCCTTAACACTGAAGCTTTCTTT. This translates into CASSPRDTLNTEAFF.

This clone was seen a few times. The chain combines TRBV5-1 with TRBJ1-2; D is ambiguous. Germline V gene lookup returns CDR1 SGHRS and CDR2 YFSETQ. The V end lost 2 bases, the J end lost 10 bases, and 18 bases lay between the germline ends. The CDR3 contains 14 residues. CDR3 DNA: TGCGCCAGCAGCTTTGGTACGGGGATAGTTGACTACACCTTC. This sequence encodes CASSFGTGIVDYTF.

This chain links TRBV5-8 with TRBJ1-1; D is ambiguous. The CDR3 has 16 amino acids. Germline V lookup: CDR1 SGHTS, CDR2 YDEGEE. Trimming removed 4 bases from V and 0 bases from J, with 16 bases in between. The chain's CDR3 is CASSGGVRAMNTEAFF. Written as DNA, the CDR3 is TGTGCCAGCAGCGGAGGAGTAAGGGCCATGAACACTGAAGCTTTCTTT.

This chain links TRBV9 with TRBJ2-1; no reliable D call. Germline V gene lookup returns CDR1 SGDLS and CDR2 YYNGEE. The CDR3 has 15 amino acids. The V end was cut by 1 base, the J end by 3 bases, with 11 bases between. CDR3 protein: CASSVSPGFYNEQFF. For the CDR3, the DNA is TGTGCCAGCAGCGTATCCCCCGGGTTCTACAATGAGCAGTTCTTC.

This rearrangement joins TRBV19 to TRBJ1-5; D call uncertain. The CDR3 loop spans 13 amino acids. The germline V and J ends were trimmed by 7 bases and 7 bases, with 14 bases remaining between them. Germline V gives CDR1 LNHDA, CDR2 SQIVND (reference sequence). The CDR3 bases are TGTGCCAGTACCCTTCCAGGTGAGCAGCCCCAGCATTTT. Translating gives CASTLPGEQPQHF. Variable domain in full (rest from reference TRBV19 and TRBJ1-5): DGGITQSPKYLFRKEGQNVTLSCEQNLNHDAMYWYRQDPGQGLRLIYYSQIVNDFQKGDIAEGYSVSREKKESFPLTVTSAQKNPTAFYLCASTLPGEQPQHFGDGTRLSIL.

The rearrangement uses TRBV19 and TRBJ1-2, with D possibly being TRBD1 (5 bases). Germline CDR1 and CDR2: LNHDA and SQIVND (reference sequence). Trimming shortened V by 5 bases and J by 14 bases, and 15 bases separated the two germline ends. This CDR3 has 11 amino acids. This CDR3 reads CASSQRQSHTF. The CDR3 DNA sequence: TGTGCCAGTAGTCAGAGACAGTCTCATACCTTC.

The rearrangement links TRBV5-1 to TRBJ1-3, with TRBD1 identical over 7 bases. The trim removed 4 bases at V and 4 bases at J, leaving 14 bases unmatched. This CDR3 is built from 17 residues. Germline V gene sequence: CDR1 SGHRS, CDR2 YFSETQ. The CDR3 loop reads CASSPVRGGAAGNTIYF. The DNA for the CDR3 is TGCGCCAGCAGCCCTGTTAGAGGGGGCGCTGCGGGAAACACCATATATTTT.

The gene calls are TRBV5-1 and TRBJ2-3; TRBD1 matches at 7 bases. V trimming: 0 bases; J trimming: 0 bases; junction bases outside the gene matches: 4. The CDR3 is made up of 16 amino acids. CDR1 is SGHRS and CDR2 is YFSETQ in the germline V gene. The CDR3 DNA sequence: TGCGCCAGCAGCTTGGCCTTGGACAGGAGCACAGATACGCAGTATTTT. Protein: CASSLALDRSTDTQYF.

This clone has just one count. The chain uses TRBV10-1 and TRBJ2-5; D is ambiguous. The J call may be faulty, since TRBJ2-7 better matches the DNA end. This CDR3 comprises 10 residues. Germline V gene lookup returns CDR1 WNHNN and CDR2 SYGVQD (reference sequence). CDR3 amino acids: CASSFYEQYF. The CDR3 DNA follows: TGCGCCTCCTCATTCTACGAGCAGTACTTC.

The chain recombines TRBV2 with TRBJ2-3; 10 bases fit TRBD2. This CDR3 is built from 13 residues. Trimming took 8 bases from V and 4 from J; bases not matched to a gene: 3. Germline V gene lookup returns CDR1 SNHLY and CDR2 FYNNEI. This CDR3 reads CASDSGGPDTQYF. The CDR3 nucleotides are TGTGCCAGCGATAGCGGGGGGCCAGATACGCAGTATTTT.

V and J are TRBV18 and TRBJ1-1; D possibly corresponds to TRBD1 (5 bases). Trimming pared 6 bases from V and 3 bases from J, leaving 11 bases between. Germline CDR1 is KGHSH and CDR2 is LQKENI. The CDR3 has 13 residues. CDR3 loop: CASSLSRDTEAFF. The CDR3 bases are TGTGCCAGCTCGCTCTCCAGGGACACTGAAGCTTTCTTT.

In DNA, the CDR3 is TGTGCCAGCAGCGGCCAAGGGGACAGTTCCTACGAGCAGTACTTC. Encoded protein: CASSGQGDSSYEQYF. The V call is TRBV9, the J call TRBJ2-7, with 7 bases that match TRBD1. V gave up 3 bases and J gave up 1 base; unmatched junction bases: 7. Per germline, CDR1 SGDLS and CDR2 YYNGEE. This CDR3 has 15 residues.

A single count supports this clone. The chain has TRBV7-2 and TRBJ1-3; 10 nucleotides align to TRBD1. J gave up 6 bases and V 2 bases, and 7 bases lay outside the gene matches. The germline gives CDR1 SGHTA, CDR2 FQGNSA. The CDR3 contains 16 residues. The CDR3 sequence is CASSLPGTGALNTIYF. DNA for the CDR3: TGTGCCAGCAGCTTACCCGGGACAGGGGCCCTAAACACCATATATTTT.

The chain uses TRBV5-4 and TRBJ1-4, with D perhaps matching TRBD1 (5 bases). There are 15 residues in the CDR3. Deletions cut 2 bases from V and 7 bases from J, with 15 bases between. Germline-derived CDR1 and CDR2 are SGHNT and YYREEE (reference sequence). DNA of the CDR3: TGTGCCAGCAGCTTCCGGCAGGGAAGGGGTGAAAAACTGTTTTTT. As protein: CASSFRQGRGEKLFF.

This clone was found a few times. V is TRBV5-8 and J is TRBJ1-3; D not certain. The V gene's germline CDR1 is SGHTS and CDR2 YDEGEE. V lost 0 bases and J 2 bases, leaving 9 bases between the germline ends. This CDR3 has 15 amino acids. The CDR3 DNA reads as TGTGCCAGCAGCTTGGTATCTACAGCTGGAAACACCATATATTTT. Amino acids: CASSLVSTAGNTIYF. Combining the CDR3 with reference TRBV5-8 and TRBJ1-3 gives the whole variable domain EAGVTQSPTHLIKTRGQQATLRCSPISGHTSVYWYQQALGLGLQFLLWYDEGEERNRGNFPPRFSGRQFPNYSSELNVNALELEDSALYLCASSLVSTAGNTIYFGEGSWLTVV.

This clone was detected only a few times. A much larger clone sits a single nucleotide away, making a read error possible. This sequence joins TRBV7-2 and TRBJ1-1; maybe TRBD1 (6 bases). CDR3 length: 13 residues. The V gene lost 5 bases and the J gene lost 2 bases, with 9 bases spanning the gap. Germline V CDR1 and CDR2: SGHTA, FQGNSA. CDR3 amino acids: CASSPQGNTEAFF. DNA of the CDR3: TGTGCCAGCAGCCCACAGGGTAACACTGAAGCTTTCTTT.

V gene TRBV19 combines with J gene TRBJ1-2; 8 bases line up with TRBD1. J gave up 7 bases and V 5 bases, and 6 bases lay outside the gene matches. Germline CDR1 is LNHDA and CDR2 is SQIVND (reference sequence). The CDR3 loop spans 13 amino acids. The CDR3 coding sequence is TGTGCCAGTAGTGAAAGGACAGGGACTGGCTACACCTTC. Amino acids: CASSERTGTGYTF.

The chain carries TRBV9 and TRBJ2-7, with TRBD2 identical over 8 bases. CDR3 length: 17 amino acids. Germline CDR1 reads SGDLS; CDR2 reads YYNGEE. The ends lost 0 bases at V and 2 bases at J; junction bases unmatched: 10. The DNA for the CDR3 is TGTGCCAGCAGCGTAGGCCACTATAGCGGGATGACCTACGAGCAGTACTTC. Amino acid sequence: CASSVGHYSGMTYEQYF.

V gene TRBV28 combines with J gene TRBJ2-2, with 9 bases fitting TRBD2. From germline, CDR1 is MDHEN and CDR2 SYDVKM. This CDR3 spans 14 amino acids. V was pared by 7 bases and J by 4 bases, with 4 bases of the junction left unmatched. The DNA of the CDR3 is TGTGCCAGCACCCTAGCGGGACGCACCGGGGAGCTGTTTTTT. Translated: CASTLAGRTGELFF. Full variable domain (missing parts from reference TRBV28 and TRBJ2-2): DVKVTQSSRYLVKRTGEKVFLECVQDMDHENMFWYRQDPGLGLRLIYFSYDVKMKEKGDIPEGYSVSREKKERFSLILESASTNQTSMYLCASTLAGRTGELFFGEGSRLTVL.

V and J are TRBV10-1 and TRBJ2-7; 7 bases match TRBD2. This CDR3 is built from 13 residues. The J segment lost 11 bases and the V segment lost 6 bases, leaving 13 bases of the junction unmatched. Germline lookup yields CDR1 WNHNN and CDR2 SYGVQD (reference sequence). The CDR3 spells CASSYSVGGKEYF. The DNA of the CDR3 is TGCGCCAGCAGCTATTCGGTGGGGGGGAAGGAGTACTTC.

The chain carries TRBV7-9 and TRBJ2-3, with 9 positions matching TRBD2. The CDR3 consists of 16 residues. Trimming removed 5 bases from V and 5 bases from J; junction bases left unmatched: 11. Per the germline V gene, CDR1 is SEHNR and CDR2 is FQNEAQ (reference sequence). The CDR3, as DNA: TGTGCCAGCAGCCAGGGCGGGGGGGGCGGTGGAGATACGCAGTATTTT. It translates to CASSQGGGGGGDTQYF.